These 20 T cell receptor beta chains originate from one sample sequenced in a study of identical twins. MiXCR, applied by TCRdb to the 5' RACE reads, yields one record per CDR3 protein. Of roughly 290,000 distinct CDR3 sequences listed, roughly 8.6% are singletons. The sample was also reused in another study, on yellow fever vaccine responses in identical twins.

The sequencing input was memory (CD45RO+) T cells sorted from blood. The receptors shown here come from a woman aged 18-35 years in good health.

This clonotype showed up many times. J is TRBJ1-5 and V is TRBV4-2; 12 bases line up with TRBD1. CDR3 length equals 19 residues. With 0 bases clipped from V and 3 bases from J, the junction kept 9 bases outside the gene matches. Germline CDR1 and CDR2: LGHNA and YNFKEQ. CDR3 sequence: CASSQDLHTGQGANQPQHF. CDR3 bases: TGTGCCAGCAGCCAAGATCTTCATACGGGACAGGGGGCCAATCAGCCCCAGCATTTT.

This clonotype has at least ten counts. The CDR3 DNA sequence: TGTGCCAGCAGTTTATCCCCGGACAGCATAAGGGGCTACGAGCAGTACTTC. Translated: CASSLSPDSIRGYEQYF. The rearrangement links TRBV28 to TRBJ2-7, with a possible D match to TRBD1 (6 bases). V shed 1 base and J shed 3 bases, with 19 bases lying between them. Germline values: CDR1 MDHEN, CDR2 SYDVKM. This CDR3 is built from 17 residues.

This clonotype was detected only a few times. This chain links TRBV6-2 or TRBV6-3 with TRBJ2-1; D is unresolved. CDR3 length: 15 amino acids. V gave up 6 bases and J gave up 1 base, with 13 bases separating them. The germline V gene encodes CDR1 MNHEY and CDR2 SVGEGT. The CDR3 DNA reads TGTGCCAGCAGCTCTATCGCTCGATCCTACAATGAGCAGTTCTTC. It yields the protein CASSSIARSYNEQFF.

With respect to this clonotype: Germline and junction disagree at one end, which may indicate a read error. The CDR3 DNA is TGTGCCATCAGCCCCCGGCAGCGCTGGGAGCAGTTCTTC. As protein: CAISPRQRWEQFF. The chain combines TRBV5-6 with TRBJ2-1; D is ambiguous. CDR3 size: 13 residues. Looked up from germline, CDR1 is SGHDT and CDR2 is YYEEEE.

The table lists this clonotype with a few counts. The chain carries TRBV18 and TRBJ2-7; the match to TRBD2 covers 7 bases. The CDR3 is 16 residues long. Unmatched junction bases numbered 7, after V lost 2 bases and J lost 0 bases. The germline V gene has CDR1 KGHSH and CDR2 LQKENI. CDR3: CASSPGEGGSSYEQYF. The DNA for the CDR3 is TGTGCCAGCTCACCAGGGGAGGGCGGTAGCTCCTACGAGCAGTACTTC. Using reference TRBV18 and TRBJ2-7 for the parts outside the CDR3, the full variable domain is NAGVMQNPRHLVRRRGQEARLRCSPMKGHSHVYWYRQLPEEGLKFMVYLQKENIIDESGMPKERFSAEFPKEGPSILRIQQVVRGDSAAYFCASSPGEGGSSYEQYFGPGTRLTVT.

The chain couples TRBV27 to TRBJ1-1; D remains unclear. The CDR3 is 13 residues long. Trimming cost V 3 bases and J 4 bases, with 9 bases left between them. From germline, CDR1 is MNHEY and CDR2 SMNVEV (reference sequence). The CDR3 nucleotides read TGTGCCAGCAGTTTGGGCGGAATCACTGAAGCTTTCTTT. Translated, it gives CASSLGGITEAFF.

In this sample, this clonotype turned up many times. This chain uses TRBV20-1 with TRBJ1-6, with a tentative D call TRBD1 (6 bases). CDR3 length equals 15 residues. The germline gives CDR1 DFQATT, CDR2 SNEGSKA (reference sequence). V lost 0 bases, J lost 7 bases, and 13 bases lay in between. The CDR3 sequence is CSARDRSGVNSPLHF. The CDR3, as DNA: TGCAGTGCTAGAGATCGGTCAGGGGTGAATTCACCCCTCCACTTT.

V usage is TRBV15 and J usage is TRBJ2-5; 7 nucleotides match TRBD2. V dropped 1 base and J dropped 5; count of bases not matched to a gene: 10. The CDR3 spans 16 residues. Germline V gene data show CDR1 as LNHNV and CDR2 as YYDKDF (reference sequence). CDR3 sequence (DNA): TGTGCCACCAGCAGAGTCGGGCAGGGAGGGCGGGAGACCCAGTACTTC. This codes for CATSRVGQGGRETQYF.

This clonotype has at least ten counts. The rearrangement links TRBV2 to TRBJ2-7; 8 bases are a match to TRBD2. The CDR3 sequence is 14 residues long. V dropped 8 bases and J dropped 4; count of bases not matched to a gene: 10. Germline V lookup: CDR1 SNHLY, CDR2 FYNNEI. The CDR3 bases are TGTGCCAGCGGGGCCAGCGGGAGTGGGTACGAGCAGTACTTC. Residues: CASGASGSGYEQYF.

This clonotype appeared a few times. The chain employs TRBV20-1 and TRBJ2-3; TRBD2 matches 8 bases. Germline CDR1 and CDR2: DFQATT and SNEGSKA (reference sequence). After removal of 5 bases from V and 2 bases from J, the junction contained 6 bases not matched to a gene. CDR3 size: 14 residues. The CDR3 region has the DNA TGCAGTGCTCGGGCGGGAGGATACACAGATACGCAGTATTTT. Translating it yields CSARAGGYTDTQYF.

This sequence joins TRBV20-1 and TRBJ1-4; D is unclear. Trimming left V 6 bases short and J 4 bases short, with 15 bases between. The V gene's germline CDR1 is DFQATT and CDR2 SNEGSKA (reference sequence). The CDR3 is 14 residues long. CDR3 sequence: CSAWPGQYNEKLFF. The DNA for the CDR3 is TGCAGTGCGTGGCCCGGGCAGTATAATGAAAAACTGTTTTTT.

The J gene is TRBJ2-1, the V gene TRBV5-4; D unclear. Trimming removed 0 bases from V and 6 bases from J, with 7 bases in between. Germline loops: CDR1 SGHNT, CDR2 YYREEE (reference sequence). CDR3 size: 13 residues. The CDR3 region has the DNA TGTGCCAGCAGCTTGGACCAGTCCAATGAGCAGTTCTTC. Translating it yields CASSLDQSNEQFF. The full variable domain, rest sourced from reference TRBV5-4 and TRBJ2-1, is ETGVTQSPTHLIKTRGQQVTLRCSSQSGHNTVSWYQQALGQGPQFIFQYYREEENGRGNFPPRFSGLQFPNYSSELNVNALELDDSALYLCASSLDQSNEQFFGPGTRLTVL.

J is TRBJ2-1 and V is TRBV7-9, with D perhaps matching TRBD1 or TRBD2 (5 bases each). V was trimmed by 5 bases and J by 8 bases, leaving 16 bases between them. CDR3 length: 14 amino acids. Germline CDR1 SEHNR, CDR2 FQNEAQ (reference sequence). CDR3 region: CASSPGPAVDEQFF. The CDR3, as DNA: TGTGCCAGCAGCCCAGGGCCAGCGGTGGATGAGCAGTTCTTC.

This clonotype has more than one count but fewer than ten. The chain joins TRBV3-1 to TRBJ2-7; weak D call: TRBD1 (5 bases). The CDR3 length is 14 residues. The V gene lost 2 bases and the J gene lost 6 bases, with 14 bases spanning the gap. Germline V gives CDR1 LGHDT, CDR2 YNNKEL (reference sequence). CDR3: CASSQRSGSGEQYF. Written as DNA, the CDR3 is TGTGCCAGCAGCCAACGATCAGGGTCTGGCGAGCAGTACTTC.

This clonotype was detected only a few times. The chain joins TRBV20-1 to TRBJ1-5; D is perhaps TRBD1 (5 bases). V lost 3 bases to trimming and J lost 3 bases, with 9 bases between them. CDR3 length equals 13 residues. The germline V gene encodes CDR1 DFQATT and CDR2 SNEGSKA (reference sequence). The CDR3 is CSASPGINQPQHF. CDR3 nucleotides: TGCAGTGCTAGTCCAGGGATCAATCAGCCCCAGCATTTT.

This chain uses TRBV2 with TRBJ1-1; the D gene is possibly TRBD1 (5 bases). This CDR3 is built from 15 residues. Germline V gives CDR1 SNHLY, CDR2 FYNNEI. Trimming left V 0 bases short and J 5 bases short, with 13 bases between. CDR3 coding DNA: TGTGCCAGCAGTGAAGCGAGGACGGGGGGGACTGAAGCTTTCTTT. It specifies CASSEARTGGTEAFF.

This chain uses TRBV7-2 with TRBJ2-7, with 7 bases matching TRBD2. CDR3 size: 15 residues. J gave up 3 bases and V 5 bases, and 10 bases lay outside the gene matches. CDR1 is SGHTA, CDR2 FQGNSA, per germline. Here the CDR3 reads CASSPRLSGDYEQYF. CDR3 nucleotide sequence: TGTGCCAGCAGCCCCCGCTTAAGCGGGGACTACGAGCAGTACTTC. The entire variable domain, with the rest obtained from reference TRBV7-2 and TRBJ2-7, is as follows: GAGVSQSPSNKVTEKGKDVELRCDPISGHTALYWYRQSLGQGLEFLIYFQGNSAPDKSGLPSDRFSAERTGGSVSTLTIQRTQQEDSAVYLCASSPRLSGDYEQYFGPGTRLTVT.

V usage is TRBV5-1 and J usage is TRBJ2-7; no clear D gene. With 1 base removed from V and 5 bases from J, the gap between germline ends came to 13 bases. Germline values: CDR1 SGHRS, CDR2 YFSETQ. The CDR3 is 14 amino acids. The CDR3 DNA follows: TGCGCCAGCAGCTTGTCAACGGGTTCCCACGAGCAGTACTTC. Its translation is CASSLSTGSHEQYF.

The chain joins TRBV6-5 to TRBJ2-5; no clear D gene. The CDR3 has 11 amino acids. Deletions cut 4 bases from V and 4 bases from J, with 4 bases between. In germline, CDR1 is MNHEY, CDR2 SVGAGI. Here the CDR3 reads CASSSPETQYF. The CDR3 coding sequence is TGTGCCAGCAGTTCTCCAGAGACCCAGTACTTC.

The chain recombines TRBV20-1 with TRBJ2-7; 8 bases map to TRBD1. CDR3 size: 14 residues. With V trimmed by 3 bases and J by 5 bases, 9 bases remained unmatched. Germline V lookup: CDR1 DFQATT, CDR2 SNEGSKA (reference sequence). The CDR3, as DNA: TGCAGTGCTAGTGAGGGGGGACAGGCTCACGAGCAGTACTTC. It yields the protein CSASEGGQAHEQYF.